One sample yielded the 5 T cell receptor beta chains listed below, sequenced in a study of T cell responses to AZD1222 COVID-19 vaccine. Clones were sequenced by immunoSEQ multiplex PCR, and TCRdb holds only the in-frame ones, with some missing. The table has 90,000 to 95,000 clones, 88% seen once. This specimen was peripheral blood, taken 28 days after the second AZD1222 dose. These TCRs come from an adult who received the AZD1222 COVID-19 vaccine.

The V and J genes are TRBV18 and TRBJ1-2; D perhaps matches TRBD1 (6 bases). The germline V gene has CDR1 KGHSH and CDR2 LQKENI. V lost 1 base, J lost 3 bases, and 18 bases lay in between. This CDR3 is built from 17 residues. The CDR3 DNA is TGTGCCAGCTCACCACTTGACGCAGGGAAGGGGGACTATGGCTACACCTTC. It translates to CASSPLDAGKGDYGYTF.

V gene TRBV14 combines with J gene TRBJ1-2; D gene uncertain. This CDR3 has 13 amino acids. V lost 0 bases and J 9 bases, leaving 11 bases between the germline ends. Germline assignment: CDR1 SGHDN and CDR2 FVKESK. DNA of the CDR3: TGTGCCAGCAGCCAAGATCTACGTTCCAGCTACACCTTC. It encodes CASSQDLRSSYTF.

The chain is built from TRBV6-1 and TRBJ1-5; 8 positions agree with TRBD1. Germline CDR1 is MNHNS and CDR2 is SASEGT. Trimming took 2 bases from V and 2 from J; bases not matched to a gene: 2. The CDR3 spans 15 residues. This CDR3 is CASSELGQGNQPQHF. Here the CDR3 DNA reads TGTGCCAGCAGTGAACTGGGACAGGGCAATCAGCCCCAGCATTTT.

J is TRBJ2-5 and V is TRBV5-1; D gene ambiguous. The CDR3 sequence is 13 residues long. The germline V gene has CDR1 SGHRS and CDR2 YFSETQ. V was pared by 2 bases and J by 1 base, with 6 bases between. The CDR3: CASSLSSQETQYF. As DNA, the CDR3 is TGCGCCAGCAGCTTATCGAGCCAAGAGACCCAGTACTTC.

The chain employs TRBV9 and TRBJ2-1; TRBD2 aligns across 14 bases. V dropped 3 bases and J dropped 6; count of bases not matched to a gene: 5. Per the germline V gene, CDR1 is SGDLS and CDR2 is YYNGEE. This CDR3 has 16 amino acids. CDR3 sequence: CASSARTSGGSNEQFF. CDR3 sequence (DNA): TGTGCCAGCAGCGCTCGGACTAGCGGGGGGAGCAATGAGCAGTTCTTC.